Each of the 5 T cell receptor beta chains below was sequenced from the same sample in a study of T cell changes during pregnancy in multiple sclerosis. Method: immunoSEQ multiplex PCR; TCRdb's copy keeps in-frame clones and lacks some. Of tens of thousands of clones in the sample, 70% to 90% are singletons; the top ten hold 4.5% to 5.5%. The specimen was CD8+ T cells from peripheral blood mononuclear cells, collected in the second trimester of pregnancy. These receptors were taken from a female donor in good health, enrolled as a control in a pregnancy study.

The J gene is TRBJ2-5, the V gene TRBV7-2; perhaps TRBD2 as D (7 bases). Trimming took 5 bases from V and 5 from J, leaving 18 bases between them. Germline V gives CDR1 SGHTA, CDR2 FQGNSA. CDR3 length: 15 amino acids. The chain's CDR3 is CASSPLGRGGETQYF. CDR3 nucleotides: TGTGCCAGCAGCCCGCTTGGCAGGGGAGGGGAGACCCAGTACTTC.

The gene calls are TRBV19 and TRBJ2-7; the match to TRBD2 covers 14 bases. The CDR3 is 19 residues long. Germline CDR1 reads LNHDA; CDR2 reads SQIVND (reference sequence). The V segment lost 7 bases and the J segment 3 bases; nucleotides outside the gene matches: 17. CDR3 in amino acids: CASIDRIEGTSGGGYEQYF. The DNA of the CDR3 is TGTGCCAGTATTGACCGTATAGAGGGGACTAGCGGGGGTGGCTACGAGCAGTACTTC.

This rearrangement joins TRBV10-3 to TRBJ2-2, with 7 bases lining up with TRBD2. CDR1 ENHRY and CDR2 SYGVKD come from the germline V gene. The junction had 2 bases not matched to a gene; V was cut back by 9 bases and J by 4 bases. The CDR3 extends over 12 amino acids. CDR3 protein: CAMTSPTGELFF. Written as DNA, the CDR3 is TGTGCCATGACTAGCCCCACCGGGGAGCTGTTTTTT.

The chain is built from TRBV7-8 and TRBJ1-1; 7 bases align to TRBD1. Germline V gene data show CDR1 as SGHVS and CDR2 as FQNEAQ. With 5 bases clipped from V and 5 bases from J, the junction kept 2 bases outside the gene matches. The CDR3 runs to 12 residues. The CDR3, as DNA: TGTGCCAGCAGCACCAGGGGGACTGAAGCTTTCTTT. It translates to CASSTRGTEAFF.

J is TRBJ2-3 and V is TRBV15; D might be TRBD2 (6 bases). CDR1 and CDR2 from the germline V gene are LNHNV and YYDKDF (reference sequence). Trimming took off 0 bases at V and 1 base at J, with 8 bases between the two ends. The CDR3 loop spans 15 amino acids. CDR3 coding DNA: TGTGCCACCAGCAGAGATCGCGGGGGCACAGATACGCAGTATTTT. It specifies CATSRDRGGTDTQYF.